This T cell receptor beta chain derives from a study of Ad26.COV2.S vaccination and SARS-CoV-2 variants. The study's findings and limits: Placebo and vaccine recipients had non-spike TCR breadth that was similar.

Measured with immunoSEQ multiplex PCR; TCRdb has only the in-frame clones, and not every one. The sample has around 300,000 clones, 85% to 90% seen once. About this clone: The antigen remains unidentified.

Treatment given: 15 to 20 received Ad26.COV2.S at low or high dose, single or two shots; about 5 received placebo; per-sample allocation not given. Sampling happened 63 days after the first vaccine or placebo injection. The CDR3 has 13 residues. CDR1 is SGHDT and CDR2 is YYEEEE in the germline V gene. V lost 4 bases and J lost 5, with 12 bases in between. The material was peripheral blood, obtained in a trial of Ad26.COV2.S vaccine versus placebo. This chain links TRBV5-6 with TRBJ1-2; D might be TRBD1 (5 bases). This TCR was recovered from a person aged 18 to 59 who received the Ad26.COV2.S COVID-19 vaccine or a placebo. CDR3 nucleotides: TGTGCCAGCAGCGCCGGGACCCCGTATGGCTACACCTTC. This sequence encodes CASSAGTPYGYTF.